A single sample is the source of the 23 T cell receptor beta chains below, sequenced in a study of lymphopenia after photon versus proton radiotherapy. Measured with immunoSEQ multiplex PCR; TCRdb has only the in-frame clones, and not every one. Among about 53,000 clones listed, around 80% were seen once. The sample here was peripheral blood, taken from a patient treated with photon-based radiotherapy. The source of these receptors is a middle-aged man with gastric cancer.

The chain combines TRBV29-1 with TRBJ2-1, with no clear D. The CDR3 sequence is 11 residues long. Looked up from germline, CDR1 is SQVTM and CDR2 is ANQGSEA. Trimming removed 1 base from V and 9 bases from J, with 7 bases in between. CDR3 in amino acids: CSVEVRSEQFF. The CDR3 DNA is TGCAGCGTTGAAGTCCGCAGTGAGCAGTTCTTC.

The chain couples TRBV5-6 to TRBJ2-4; TRBD1 matches at 7 bases. This CDR3 region has 16 residues. Per germline, CDR1 SGHDT and CDR2 YYEEEE. V lost 3 bases to trimming and J lost 8 bases; unmatched junction nucleotides: 14. The CDR3 loop is CASSSLAWTGLDIQYF. CDR3 nucleotide sequence: TGTGCCAGCAGCTCCCTGGCCTGGACAGGTTTGGACATTCAGTACTTC. The variable domain in full, with the rest retrieved from reference TRBV5-6 and TRBJ2-4, is DAGVTQSPTHLIKTRGQQVTLRCSPKSGHDTVSWYQQALGQGPQFIFQYYEEEERQRGNFPDRFSGHQFPNYSSELNVNALLLGDSALYLCASSSLAWTGLDIQYFGAGTRLSVL.

This rearrangement joins TRBV19 to TRBJ1-4; D might be TRBD1 (5 bases). V lost 3 bases to trimming and J lost 0 bases, with 11 bases between them. Germline V gene lookup returns CDR1 LNHDA and CDR2 SQIVND (reference sequence). The CDR3 totals 16 residues. The CDR3, as DNA: TGTGCCAGTAGTATGGCGGGGACCGCAACTAATGAAAAACTGTTTTTT. It codes for CASSMAGTATNEKLFF.

V gene TRBV7-9 combines with J gene TRBJ2-6; D may be TRBD1 (6 bases). The CDR3 has 16 amino acids. CDR1 SEHNR and CDR2 FQNEAQ come from the germline V gene (reference sequence). Trimming stripped 3 bases from V and 0 bases from J, with 9 bases between. The DNA of the CDR3 is TGTGCCAGCAGCTTGGGGGCAAGCTCTGGGGCCAACGTCCTGACTTTC. Its translation: CASSLGASSGANVLTF.

This clone has a handful of counts. CDR3 protein: CSVGGNIQYF. CDR3 nucleotides: TGCAGCGTTGGGGGAAACATTCAGTACTTC. The J gene is TRBJ2-4, the V gene TRBV29-1; D remains unclear. Deletions cut 4 bases from V and 6 bases from J, with 4 bases between. Germline V gives CDR1 SQVTM, CDR2 ANQGSEA. The CDR3 has 10 residues.

The V gene is TRBV5-1, the J gene TRBJ1-1; TRBD1 might be the D (5 bases). Germline V gene lookup returns CDR1 SGHRS and CDR2 YFSETQ. The CDR3 loop spans 13 amino acids. Trimming took off 1 base at V and 3 bases at J, with 7 bases between the two ends. For the CDR3, the DNA is TGCGCCAGCAGCTTGCAGGGAGACACTGAAGCTTTCTTT. Translating it yields CASSLQGDTEAFF.

The chain couples TRBV5-1 to TRBJ1-1, with D possibly TRBD1 on 6 matching bases. Germline V gene sequence: CDR1 SGHRS, CDR2 YFSETQ. This CDR3 comprises 14 residues. V lost 2 bases, J lost 1 base, and 9 bases lay in between. The CDR3 loop is CASSLGGPNTEAFF. The CDR3 coding sequence is TGCGCCAGCAGCTTAGGGGGGCCGAACACTGAAGCTTTCTTT.

This clone occurred many times. This chain joins TRBV7-2 and TRBJ2-1; 7 bases match TRBD2. The CDR3 totals 15 residues. In germline, CDR1 is SGHTA, CDR2 FQGNSA. V shed 2 bases, J shed 8 bases, and the junction held 9 bases outside the gene matches. The CDR3 DNA sequence: TGTGCCAGCAGCTTAAATGCGCGGGAGATCGATGAGCAGTTCTTC. This gives the protein CASSLNAREIDEQFF. The full variable domain, in which reference TRBV7-2 and TRBJ2-1 provide the parts outside the CDR3, is GAGVSQSPSNKVTEKGKDVELRCDPISGHTALYWYRQSLGQGLEFLIYFQGNSAPDKSGLPSDRFSAERTGGSVSTLTIQRTQQEDSAVYLCASSLNAREIDEQFFGPGTRLTVL.

The chain carries TRBV30 and TRBJ1-3; tentative D call: TRBD1 (5 bases). Trimming took 5 bases from V and 0 from J, leaving 11 bases between them. The CDR3 is 14 residues long. The germline V gene has CDR1 GTSNPN and CDR2 SVGIG (reference sequence). The CDR3 sequence is CAWRRDYSGNTIYF. In DNA form, the CDR3 reads TGTGCCTGGCGCAGGGACTACTCTGGAAACACCATATATTTT.

The gene calls are TRBV5-5 and TRBJ2-2, with unresolved D. V lost 4 bases, J lost 2 bases, and 9 bases lay in between. Germline lookup yields CDR1 SGHKS and CDR2 YYEKEE (reference sequence). The CDR3 loop spans 14 amino acids. Here the CDR3 DNA reads TGTGCCAGCAGCCGCGGAGTAAACACCGGGGAGCTGTTTTTT. Translation gives CASSRGVNTGELFF.

The chain uses TRBV20-1 and TRBJ2-3; no reliable D call. With 2 bases removed from V and 5 bases from J, the gap between germline ends came to 5 bases. The CDR3 is 11 residues long. Germline CDR1 and CDR2: DFQATT and SNEGSKA (reference sequence). The DNA for the CDR3 is TGCAGTGCTAGATCCGAAGATACGCAGTATTTT. Translating gives CSARSEDTQYF.

The chain is built from TRBV18 and TRBJ2-3; D might be TRBD1 or TRBD2, each matching 5 bases. The V end lost 4 bases, the J end lost 6 bases, and 11 bases lay between the germline ends. This CDR3 has 13 amino acids. Germline CDR1 reads KGHSH; CDR2 reads LQKENI. CDR3 sequence (DNA): TGTGCCAGCTCACGGGGCGGCGGGGATACGCAGTATTTT. Amino acid sequence: CASSRGGGDTQYF.

V gene TRBV4-2 combines with J gene TRBJ1-4; the D is unclear. CDR1 is LGHNA, CDR2 YNFKEQ, per germline. CDR3 size: 14 residues. With 5 bases removed from V and 7 bases from J, the gap between germline ends came to 14 bases. The CDR3 bases are TGTGCCAGCAGCGTCCAGACTTGGAGTGAAAAACTGTTTTTT. Translating gives CASSVQTWSEKLFF.

In nucleotides, the CDR3 is TGTGCCAGCAGCTTAGATTGGACTAGCACGAAGGGGCAGTACTTC. This gives the protein CASSLDWTSTKGQYF. The J gene is TRBJ2-7, the V gene TRBV7-2; 8 nucleotides agree with TRBD2. This CDR3 contains 15 residues. Germline assignment: CDR1 SGHTA and CDR2 FQGNSA. V shed 1 base and J 9 bases; nucleotides not matched to a gene: 11.

This chain joins TRBV29-1 and TRBJ2-3; the match to TRBD2 covers 14 bases. V trimming: 6 bases; J trimming: 5 bases; junction bases outside the gene matches: 7. This CDR3 is 15 amino acids long. Germline CDR1 reads SQVTM; CDR2 reads ANQGSEA. CDR3 in DNA: TGCAGCGTCCCGGGACTAGCGGGAGATGGAGATACGCAGTATTTT. This translates into CSVPGLAGDGDTQYF.

This clone was observed once. This chain links TRBV6-6 with TRBJ2-1; tentative D call: TRBD2 (5 bases). The germline CDR1 and CDR2 sequences are MNHNY and SVGAGI (reference sequence). The V gene lost 6 bases and the J gene lost 10 bases, with 13 bases spanning the gap. CDR3 size: 12 residues. This chain's CDR3 is CASSTREKEQFF. Here the CDR3 DNA reads TGTGCCAGCAGCACGAGGGAGAAAGAGCAGTTCTTC.

This clone has a single count. The chain joins TRBV9 to TRBJ2-3; possibly TRBD2 for D (6 bases). The CDR3 extends over 15 amino acids. Germline loops: CDR1 SGDLS, CDR2 YYNGEE. The ends were cut back, 3 bases at V and 1 base at J, with 12 bases in the middle. Here the CDR3 reads CASSGSGGGTDTQYF. For the CDR3, the DNA is TGTGCCAGCAGCGGCAGCGGAGGGGGCACAGATACGCAGTATTTT.

The chain uses TRBV5-6 and TRBJ2-3, with D perhaps matching TRBD1 or TRBD2 (5 bases each). The CDR3 sequence is 12 residues long. Germline CDR1 is SGHDT and CDR2 is YYEEEE. The V gene lost 4 bases and the J gene lost 6 bases, with 9 bases spanning the gap. In nucleotides, the CDR3 is TGTGCCAGCAGCCAGTGGGGGGATACGCAGTATTTT. This gives the protein CASSQWGDTQYF.

The chain combines TRBV7-2 with TRBJ2-3; D ambiguous. Trimming cost V 3 bases and J 1 base, with 11 bases left between them. Per the germline V gene, CDR1 is SGHTA and CDR2 is FQGNSA. The CDR3 runs to 15 residues. The CDR3 region has the DNA TGTGCCAGCAGCTTCGAAGGGTTTCGCACAGATACGCAGTATTTT. Protein: CASSFEGFRTDTQYF. The variable domain in full, completed from reference TRBV7-2 and TRBJ2-3, reads GAGVSQSPSNKVTEKGKDVELRCDPISGHTALYWYRQSLGQGLEFLIYFQGNSAPDKSGLPSDRFSAERTGGSVSTLTIQRTQQEDSAVYLCASSFEGFRTDTQYFGPGTRLTVL.

By sample share, this clone is medium-sized. This sequence joins TRBV4-2 and TRBJ1-2, with 9 bases lining up with TRBD1. V lost 0 bases to trimming and J lost 1 base; unmatched junction nucleotides: 0. The germline gives CDR1 LGHNA, CDR2 YNFKEQ. This CDR3 is built from 15 residues. CDR3 residues: CASSQEGQGNYGYTF. As DNA, the CDR3 is TGTGCCAGCAGCCAAGAGGGACAGGGTAACTATGGCTACACCTTC.

This clone counts as medium-sized. The V and J genes are TRBV6-1 and TRBJ1-2, with 7 bases fitting TRBD1. CDR3 length: 14 residues. Losses at the gene ends were 6 bases for V and 5 bases for J; bases not matched to a gene: 9. CDR1 and CDR2 from the germline V gene are MNHNS and SASEGT. CDR3 nucleotides: TGTGCCAGCAGGATTACAGGGGCCCCTTATGGCTACACCTTC. Residues: CASRITGAPYGYTF.

The chain has TRBV7-9 and TRBJ2-1; D is perhaps TRBD1 (5 bases). The V gene's germline CDR1 is SEHNR and CDR2 FQNEAQ (reference sequence). The CDR3 length is 14 residues. V was pared by 5 bases and J by 2 bases, with 10 bases between. CDR3 sequence reads: CASSETATYNEQFF. The CDR3 DNA follows: TGTGCCAGCAGCGAGACAGCAACCTACAATGAGCAGTTCTTC.

This chain uses TRBV7-3 with TRBJ1-1; D ambiguous. The CDR3 has 13 residues. Trimming removed 1 base from V and 3 bases from J, with 6 bases in between. The V gene's germline CDR1 is SGHTA and CDR2 FQGTGA. CDR3 sequence reads: CASSLMVDTEAFF. The CDR3 coding sequence is TGTGCCAGCAGCTTAATGGTGGACACTGAAGCTTTCTTT.